This T cell receptor beta chain emerged from a study of regulatory T cells in long-lasting Graves disease. The CDR3 runs 13 residues. Germline V gene data show CDR1 as ENHRY and CDR2 as SYGVKD. V lost 2 bases and J 3 bases, leaving 7 bases between the germline ends. HTBI primers from iRepertoire and Arm-PCR of CDR3 regions yielded the TCR beta libraries. TCRdb reanalysed the multiplex PCR reads using MiXCR and keeps one entry per CDR3 protein. The sample holds hundreds of thousands of distinct CDR3 sequences; less than 20% are singletons and the top ten take around 19%. Time point described: newly diagnosed GD, antithyroid drugs for less than 3 months. The TCR library was prepared using RNA isolated from PBMCs. Separately, the same data were catalogued under a study of T cells in Graves' hyperthyroidism and ophthalmopathy.

The receptor comes from a woman in her twenties or thirties with Graves disease. The sample consisted of peripheral blood mononuclear cells (PBMCs), taken at new diagnosis, from a patient treated with antithyroid drugs. The chain employs TRBV10-3 and TRBJ1-2, with a tentative D call TRBD1 (5 bases). The DNA of the CDR3 is TGTGCCATCAGTGAGGAACAGGACTATGGCTACACCTTC. Protein product: CAISEEQDYGYTF.